This T cell receptor beta chain was documented in a study of T cells in Graves' hyperthyroidism and ophthalmopathy (dated by TCRdb to the late 2010s). With respect to the entire study: Peripheral blood was sampled at the time of initial diagnosis, prior to any treatment. To identify distinguishing TCR V-J signatures, a discovery cohort of about 100 patients was used, comprising roughly 45 with Graves' ophthalmopathy and 57 with stable Graves' hyperthyroidism. Prospective prediction of ophthalmopathy was tested in an independent validation cohort of fewer than 20 hyperthyroidism patients and some 17 patients who later progressed to ophthalmopathy. The 100 or so discovery patients were divided at random into training and test sets in a 7:3 ratio. In roughly six Graves' hyperthyroidism patients, the study also compared T-cell repertoires from thyroid tissue with T-cell repertoires from blood. Following sampling, methimazole starting at 30 mg daily was given to hyperthyroidism patients, and high-dose intravenous methylprednisolone was given to ophthalmopathy patients. The paper describes TCR Vbeta CDR3 sequencing of around 130 peripheral blood samples, made up of 43 ophthalmopathy patients, 70 to 75 hyperthyroidism patients and some 17 progressor patients.

The CDR3 covers 14 residues, taking in both the cysteine and the phenylalanine. This entry keeps only the CDR3 DNA: 42 bases, framed from base 1. Sequences MNHEY (CDR1) and SMNVEV (CDR2) are obtained from the germline V gene (reference sequence). Unmatched junction bases come to 5, with V trimmed by 8 bases and J by 4 bases. The TCR beta CDR3 regions were amplified from the RNA transcripts. A first-round RT-PCR of the TCR CDR3 used the HTBI primer set with the Qiagen OneStep RT-PCR kit. Libraries were constructed in a second round of multiplex PCR, after which size selection and purification were performed. The libraries were sequenced on an Illumina HiSeq2000 using paired-end 100 bp reads. The source study handled its data this way. SOAPnuke was used to process the raw data, with reads discarded if the reads contained adapters or uncalled bases, had a mean Phred below 15, or lacked an exact constant-primer or identifier match. COPE v1.2.5 was used to merge the high-quality paired reads, and each unique nucleotide sequence was defined as a clonotype. MiTCR v1.1 was used to align clonotypes to the IMGT TRBV, TRBD and TRBJ reference segments. The analysis included only V-J combinations with a frequency above 0.0001, which together covered roughly 99% of the repertoires. The TCS score was defined as the ratio of F50 (clonal expansion) to E x V (chaos), calculated using BLOSUM62-based TCRdist between CDR3 peptides within each V-J. Welch's t-statistics and random forest reduced 450 to 600 V-J features to 10 to 15, which were used in a naive Bayes classifier (R e1071). In TCRdb, the public reads were trimmed at Q25 with fastp and aligned with MiXCR, with productive beta chains retained. One record per CDR3 amino acid sequence lists the most common genes and DNA. The V and J calls were not made by the authors but by TCRdb's processing. For this sample the table gives under 450,000 distinct CDR3 sequences, of which roughly 14% were detected only once. Just under 8% of the sample rests with the top ten.

Overall results and qualifications from the work: A model built on a 13 V-J signature distinguished ophthalmopathy from stable hyperthyroidism, reaching 87.88% sensitivity and about 81% specificity in cross-validation and 80%/75% in testing. No statistical method was used to set the sample size in advance, and investigators knew the group allocation. Most expanded thyroid clonotypes (frequency above 0.001) were also found in blood, which suggests that blood repertoires may mirror thyroid immune responses. During validation, the model predicted progression to ophthalmopathy a median of approximately 6.5 months ahead of onset, with approximately 71% sensitivity and more than 72% specificity.

Stable Graves' hyperthyroidism was defined as the absence of progression to ophthalmopathy over 18 months of follow-up. The hyperthyroidism patients were between 18 and 65 years old and newly diagnosed, with a disease duration of less than 2 months. Any patient with an uncontrolled infection, another autoimmune disease, pregnancy or lactation was excluded. Diagnoses were based on clinical symptoms, serum thyroxine and TRAb, thyroid ultrasound and orbital computed tomography. Ficoll-Paque density gradient centrifugation was used to isolate PBMCs from about 9 ml of fresh peripheral blood. Total RNA was extracted using Trizol reagent, and RNA quality was assessed on an Agilent 2100 Bioanalyzer. This clonotype was detected a few times. Its binding antigen is unknown. No clone much larger than this one lies a single base away; base qualities are absent.

The clonotype was recovered from a young woman with Graves' hyperthyroidism. The sequence joins TRBV27 to TRBJ2-6; the junction holds 7 bases that match TRBD2. Sequenced material: blood. The CDR3 has the sequence CASGSGGGANVLTF. The nucleotide sequence is TGTGCCAGCGGATCCGGGGGGGGGGCCAACGTCCTGACTTTC.